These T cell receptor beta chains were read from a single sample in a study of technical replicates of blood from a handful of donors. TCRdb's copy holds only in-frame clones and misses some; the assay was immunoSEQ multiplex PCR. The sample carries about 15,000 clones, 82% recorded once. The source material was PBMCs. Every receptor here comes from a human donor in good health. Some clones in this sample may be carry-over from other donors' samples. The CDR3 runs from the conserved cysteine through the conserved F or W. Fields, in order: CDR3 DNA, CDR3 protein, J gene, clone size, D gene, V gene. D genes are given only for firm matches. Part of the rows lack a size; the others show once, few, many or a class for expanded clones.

DNA: TGTGCCAGCAGCGGAACTAGTAGGTTAGCGAACACCGGGGAGCTGTTTTTT
CDR3: CASSGTSRLANTGELFF
J: TRBJ2-2
size: -
D: -
V: TRBV9

DNA: TGTGCCAGCAGCGTAGCCGGTGACGCTACGGGGCAGTACTTC
CDR3: CASSVAGDATGQYF
J: TRBJ2-7
size: once
D: -
V: TRBV9

DNA: TGTGCCAGCAGCATGGGTCGGGATTCGAACACCGGGGAGCTGTTTTTT
CDR3: CASSMGRDSNTGELFF
J: TRBJ2-2
size: -
D: -
V: TRBV5-4

DNA: TGTGCCATCAGTGGGGGACAGTACAGGGACAACCAGCCCCAGCATTTT
CDR3: CAISGGQYRDNQPQHF
J: TRBJ1-5
size: -
D: TRBD1
V: TRBV10-3

DNA: TGTGCCATCAGTGATTTAGGTACTAGCGGGTCTGGCCGGCAGTTCTTC
CDR3: CAISDLGTSGSGRQFF
J: TRBJ2-1
size: -
D: TRBD2
V: TRBV10-3

DNA: TGCAGCGTTGAAGTCCCTACTAGCGGGACCTACGAGCAGTACTTC
CDR3: CSVEVPTSGTYEQYF
J: TRBJ2-7
size: -
D: TRBD2
V: TRBV29-1

DNA: TGTGCCAGCAGTTTATCGACTATAACGGCCTACGAGCAGTACTTC
CDR3: CASSLSTITAYEQYF
J: TRBJ2-7
size: -
D: -
V: TRBV27

DNA: TGTGCCACCAGCAGAGATCTAGCCGAGTGGCCCCAGCATTTT
CDR3: CATSRDLAEWPQHF
J: TRBJ1-5
size: once
D: -
V: TRBV15

DNA: TGTGCCAGCAGCTTTGATCACGGGTACGAGCAGTACTTC
CDR3: CASSFDHGYEQYF
J: TRBJ2-7
size: few
D: -
V: TRBV7-9

DNA: TGTGCCAGCAGTACCCCCGGGACAGGGTATGCAACTAATGAAAAACTGTTTTTT
CDR3: CASSTPGTGYATNEKLFF
J: TRBJ1-4
size: -
D: TRBD1
V: TRBV25-1

DNA: TGCGCCAGCAGCACGGGACAGAGTAATGAGCAGTTCTTC
CDR3: CASSTGQSNEQFF
J: TRBJ2-1
size: -
D: TRBD1
V: TRBV10-1

DNA: TGTGCCAGCAGTAACACAGACTATGGCTACACCTTC
CDR3: CASSNTDYGYTF
J: TRBJ1-2
size: once
D: -
V: TRBV28

DNA: TGTGCCAGCAGCTTAGGTCCCCGGGACAGGGACCCAGAAGCTTTCTTT
CDR3: CASSLGPRDRDPEAFF
J: TRBJ1-1
size: -
D: TRBD1
V: TRBV7-2

DNA: TGTGCCAGCAGCTCCCGTGGGCTCCAAGAGACCCAGTACTTC
CDR3: CASSSRGLQETQYF
J: TRBJ2-5
size: once
D: -
V: TRBV7-2

DNA: TGTGCCAGCAGCGCATACCTAGGAGGGTTCTTC
CDR3: CASSAYLGGFF
J: TRBJ2-1
size: -
D: -
V: TRBV13

DNA: TGTGCCACAACCGGGACTAGCGGGCGATCCTACGAGCAGTACTTC
CDR3: CATTGTSGRSYEQYF
J: TRBJ2-7
size: few
D: TRBD2
V: TRBV10-3

DNA: TGTGCCAGCATCGGTGGTGGTTCTACCAATGAGCAGTTCTTC
CDR3: CASIGGGSTNEQFF
J: TRBJ2-1
size: once
D: -
V: TRBV7-9

DNA: TGCGCCAGCAGCCATCCCCAACGAGGATACGAGCAGTACTTC
CDR3: CASSHPQRGYEQYF
J: TRBJ2-7
size: -
D: -
V: TRBV4-1

DNA: TGTGCCAGCAGTTCCGACAGGAACACTGAAGCTTTCTTT
CDR3: CASSSDRNTEAFF
J: TRBJ1-1
size: few
D: -
V: TRBV7-3

DNA: TGTGCCAGCAGCCCGGGGAGCACAGATACGCAGTATTTT
CDR3: CASSPGSTDTQYF
J: TRBJ2-3
size: -
D: -
V: TRBV11-3

DNA: TGTGCCTGCCAGCTAGGAGATGGAAACATTCAGTACTTC
CDR3: CACQLGDGNIQYF
J: TRBJ2-4
size: -
D: -
V: TRBV30

DNA: TGTGCCAGCAGCTTAGGACAGGCTGAAGGCGAAAAACTGTTTTTT
CDR3: CASSLGQAEGEKLFF
J: TRBJ1-4
size: -
D: -
V: TRBV7-8

DNA: TGTGCCAGCAGTTTATCACTAGCAGGACGAAACATTCAGTACTTC
CDR3: CASSLSLAGRNIQYF
J: TRBJ2-4
size: -
D: -
V: TRBV27

DNA: TGTGCCAGCAGTGGACAGGGGGCCGAAGCTTTCTTT
CDR3: CASSGQGAEAFF
J: TRBJ1-1
size: -
D: TRBD1
V: TRBV2

DNA: TGTGCCAGCAGACCTTTCCAGGGGGACTCTGGAAACACCATATATTTT
CDR3: CASRPFQGDSGNTIYF
J: TRBJ1-3
size: -
D: TRBD1
V: TRBV28

DNA: TGTGCCAGCAGCCAACTCATGGTGGGGGGACTGTTTTTT
CDR3: CASSQLMVGGLFF
J: TRBJ1-4
size: -
D: -
V: TRBV14

DNA: TGCGCCAGCAGCTTGGGACTAGCGGGCGCCTACGAGCAGTACTTC
CDR3: CASSLGLAGAYEQYF
J: TRBJ2-7
size: -
D: TRBD2
V: TRBV5-1

DNA: TGTGCCAGCAGCGAAGAGAGTCCCTACGAGCAGTACTTC
CDR3: CASSEESPYEQYF
J: TRBJ2-7
size: once
D: -
V: TRBV5-8

DNA: TGTGCCAGCAGTTACTCTGGACAGGGGGTCTACGAGCAGTACTTC
CDR3: CASSYSGQGVYEQYF
J: TRBJ2-7
size: -
D: TRBD1
V: TRBV6-5

DNA: TGTGCCAGTAGTAATCGGCTAAGGGGAGCGGGAGGGAAAGATACGCAGTATTTT
CDR3: CASSNRLRGAGGKDTQYF
J: TRBJ2-3
size: -
D: TRBD2
V: TRBV19

DNA: TGTGCCAGCAGCGGGACAGGGGGTTCCTACGAGCAGTACTTC
CDR3: CASSGTGGSYEQYF
J: TRBJ2-7
size: -
D: TRBD1
V: TRBV28

DNA: TGTGCCAGCAGCAACACAGGGGGCGATACGCAGTATTTT
CDR3: CASSNTGGDTQYF
J: TRBJ2-3
size: -
D: TRBD1
V: TRBV7-9

DNA: TGCAGCGTCAAGACAGGGGCCTACGAGCAGTACTTC
CDR3: CSVKTGAYEQYF
J: TRBJ2-7
size: -
D: TRBD1
V: TRBV29-1

DNA: TGTGCCAGCAGCTTAAGGGGACAGAGCCTTTCCTACTCTGGAAACACCATATATTTT
CDR3: CASSLRGQSLSYSGNTIYF
J: TRBJ1-3
size: -
D: TRBD1
V: TRBV7-9

DNA: TGCGCCAGCAGCCAGGCAGGGGCGCCCTTCTCTGGGGCCAACGTCCTGACTTTC
CDR3: CASSQAGAPFSGANVLTF
J: TRBJ2-6
size: -
D: -
V: TRBV4-1

DNA: TGTGCCAGCCATCGACAGGGCCCCGGGGAGCTGTTTTTT
CDR3: CASHRQGPGELFF
J: TRBJ2-2
size: -
D: TRBD1
V: TRBV2

DNA: TGCGCCAGCAGTACAGGTTCTGCGGGGGGCTACACCTTC
CDR3: CASSTGSAGGYTF
J: TRBJ1-2
size: -
D: -
V: TRBV10-1

DNA: TGTGCCAGCAGCCAACAGGGACCCTACGAGCAGTACTTC
CDR3: CASSQQGPYEQYF
J: TRBJ2-7
size: few
D: -
V: TRBV2

DNA: TGTGCCTCCTCGGCGGAGGGTCTAGGGGAGCAGTTCTTC
CDR3: CASSAEGLGEQFF
J: TRBJ2-1
size: -
D: -
V: TRBV30

DNA: TGTGCCATCGGGCGGACACCATGGACCCAGTACTTC
CDR3: CAIGRTPWTQYF
J: TRBJ2-5
size: once
D: -
V: TRBV10-3

DNA: TGTGCCAGCAGCCCGACCGGGACTAGCCGCAATGAGCAGTTCTTC
CDR3: CASSPTGTSRNEQFF
J: TRBJ2-1
size: -
D: TRBD2
V: TRBV6-5

DNA: TGTGCCAGCAGTTCCGGGGGGTTAGTCAATGAGCAGTTCTTC
CDR3: CASSSGGLVNEQFF
J: TRBJ2-1
size: -
D: TRBD2
V: TRBV28

DNA: TGCAGCGTTGGACGGGGGACGGACACTGAAGCTTTCTTT
CDR3: CSVGRGTDTEAFF
J: TRBJ1-1
size: -
D: -
V: TRBV29-1

DNA: TGTGCCAGCAGCCCTCGGGGGGAAATCTCCTACGAGCAGTACTTC
CDR3: CASSPRGEISYEQYF
J: TRBJ2-7
size: -
D: TRBD2
V: TRBV4-2

DNA: TGCGCCAGCAGCTTGGTAGCGGGGTTGGCCAAAAACATTCAGTACTTC
CDR3: CASSLVAGLAKNIQYF
J: TRBJ2-4
size: -
D: TRBD2
V: TRBV5-1

DNA: TGTGCCAGCAGTCCGTTCCCCCCGCAGGGAGGCGAGACCCAGTACTTC
CDR3: CASSPFPPQGGETQYF
J: TRBJ2-5
size: -
D: -
V: TRBV27